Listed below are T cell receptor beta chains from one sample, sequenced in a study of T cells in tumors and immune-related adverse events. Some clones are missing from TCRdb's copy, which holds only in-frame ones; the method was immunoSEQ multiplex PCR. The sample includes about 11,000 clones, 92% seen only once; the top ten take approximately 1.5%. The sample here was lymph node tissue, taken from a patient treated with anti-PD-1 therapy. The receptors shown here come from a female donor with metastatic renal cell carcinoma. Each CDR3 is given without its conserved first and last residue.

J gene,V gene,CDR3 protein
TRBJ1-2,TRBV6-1,ASSEIPGGEYYGYT
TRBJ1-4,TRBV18,ASSQEGQPNEKLF
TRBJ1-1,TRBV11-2,ASSQFMNTEAF
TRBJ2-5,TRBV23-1,ASSQSPPGTGEETQY
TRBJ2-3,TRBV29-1,SVDGQYGTDTQY
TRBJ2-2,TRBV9,ASSAGATGTNTGELF
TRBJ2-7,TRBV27,ASSTRSSSYEQY
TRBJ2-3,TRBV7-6,ASSEAGNTDTQY
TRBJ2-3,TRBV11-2,ASSRAGGDTQY
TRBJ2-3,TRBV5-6,ASSSVGVASTDTQY